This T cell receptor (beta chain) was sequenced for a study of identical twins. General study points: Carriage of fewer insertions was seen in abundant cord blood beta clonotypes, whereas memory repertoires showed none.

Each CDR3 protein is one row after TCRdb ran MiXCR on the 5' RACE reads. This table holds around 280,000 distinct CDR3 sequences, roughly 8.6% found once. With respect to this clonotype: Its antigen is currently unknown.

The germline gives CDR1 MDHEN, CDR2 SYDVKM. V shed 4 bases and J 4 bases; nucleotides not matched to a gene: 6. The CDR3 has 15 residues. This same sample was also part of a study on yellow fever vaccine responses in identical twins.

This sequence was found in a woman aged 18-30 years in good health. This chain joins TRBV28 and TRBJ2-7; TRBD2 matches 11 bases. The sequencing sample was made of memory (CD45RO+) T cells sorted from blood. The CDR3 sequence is CASSSFPSGRYEQYF. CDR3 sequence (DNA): TGTGCCAGCAGTTCCTTCCCTAGCGGGAGGTACGAGCAGTACTTC.